Detailed here is one T cell receptor beta chain. The CDR3 loop spans 13 amino acids. V was clipped by 8 bases and J by 4 bases, with 15 bases between them. CDR1 is MNHEY, CDR2 SVGAGI, per germline. Under the authors' procedure: Reference gene primers were amplified, and this amplification served to estimate nucleated cell counts. Profiled with immunoSEQ multiplex PCR; TCRdb holds only in-frame clones, not every one. The V and J calls and the clone size are those of that table, but D and trimming were determined from the DNA. The sample includes about 400,000 clones, 75% to 90% seen only once; the top ten take 1.4% to 1.5%. These data come from a study of blood T cell repertoires in COVID-19. At the level of the study: In each case, the material was cDNA or gDNA derived from T cells, B-cell-depleted T cells, or PBMCs.

The source of this sequence is a woman between 25 and 40 years old with active or convalescent COVID-19. The sequencing sample was made of peripheral blood. This rearrangement joins TRBV6-5 to TRBJ2-7; D uncertain. The CDR3 bases are TGTGCCAGCGCAAGGTCTCCGGAGTACGAGCAGTACTTC. Its protein product is CASARSPEYEQYF.